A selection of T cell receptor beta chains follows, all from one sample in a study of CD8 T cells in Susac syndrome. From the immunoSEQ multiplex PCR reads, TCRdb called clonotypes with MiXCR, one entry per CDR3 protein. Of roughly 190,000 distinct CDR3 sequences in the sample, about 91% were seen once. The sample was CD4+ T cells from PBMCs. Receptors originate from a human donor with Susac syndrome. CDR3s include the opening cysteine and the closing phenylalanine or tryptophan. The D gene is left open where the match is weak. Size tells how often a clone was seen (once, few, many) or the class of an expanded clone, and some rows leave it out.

cdr3_nt: TGTGCCAGCAGTGACGGGGGGTTCTCCACGTTGGGCGAGCAGTACTTC
cdr3_aa: CASSDGGFSTLGEQYF
j_call: TRBJ2-7
v_call: TRBV6-1
clone_size: .
d_call: TRBD2

cdr3_nt: TGCAGTGCGGCCCAGGGGGCGGATGGCTACACCTTC
cdr3_aa: CSAAQGADGYTF
j_call: TRBJ1-2
v_call: TRBV20-1
clone_size: .
d_call: TRBD1

cdr3_nt: TGTGCCAGCAGCGTAGCTTCGAACAGTCAAAATGGCTACACCTTC
cdr3_aa: CASSVASNSQNGYTF
j_call: TRBJ1-2
v_call: TRBV9
clone_size: .
d_call: .

cdr3_nt: TGTGCCAGCAGCCAACTGACTAGCGGGATATCGTACGAGCAGTACTTC
cdr3_aa: CASSQLTSGISYEQYF
j_call: TRBJ2-7
v_call: TRBV3-1
clone_size: .
d_call: TRBD2

cdr3_nt: TGCAGTGCTAGAGATGCAAGATCTGGAAACACCATATATTTT
cdr3_aa: CSARDARSGNTIYF
j_call: TRBJ1-3
v_call: TRBV20-1
clone_size: once
d_call: .

cdr3_nt: TGTGCCAGCACTGCCACGGCAGCAACTAATGAAAAACTGTTTTTT
cdr3_aa: CASTATAATNEKLFF
j_call: TRBJ1-4
v_call: TRBV2
clone_size: .
d_call: .

cdr3_nt: TGTGCCAGTAGTAAATCGACTAGCGGGAGGCATGAGCAGTTCTTC
cdr3_aa: CASSKSTSGRHEQFF
j_call: TRBJ2-1
v_call: TRBV19
clone_size: .
d_call: TRBD2

cdr3_nt: TGTGCCAGCTCACCGGGGAGGAACACTGAAGCTTTCTTT
cdr3_aa: CASSPGRNTEAFF
j_call: TRBJ1-1
v_call: TRBV18
clone_size: .
d_call: .

cdr3_nt: TGTGCCAGCTTAGATGGGGGGAACTACGAGCAGTACTTC
cdr3_aa: CASLDGGNYEQYF
j_call: TRBJ2-7
v_call: TRBV7-9
clone_size: .
d_call: .

cdr3_nt: TGTGCCAGCAGCTTTAACAGGTTCGCTCAGGGTTCACCCCTCCACTTT
cdr3_aa: CASSFNRFAQGSPLHF
j_call: TRBJ1-6
v_call: TRBV11-2
clone_size: .
d_call: .

cdr3_nt: TGTGCCTGGAGTGACAGGGGTGACCAGCCCCAGCATTTT
cdr3_aa: CAWSDRGDQPQHF
j_call: TRBJ1-5
v_call: TRBV30
clone_size: .
d_call: TRBD1

cdr3_nt: TGTGCCAGCAGTTGGACAGTCAATCAGCCCCAGCATTTT
cdr3_aa: CASSWTVNQPQHF
j_call: TRBJ1-5
v_call: TRBV6-5
clone_size: .
d_call: .

cdr3_nt: TGCAGTGCTAGAGATTATTCCAGGCAGAACACCGGGGAGCTGTTTTTT
cdr3_aa: CSARDYSRQNTGELFF
j_call: TRBJ2-2
v_call: TRBV20-1
clone_size: .
d_call: .

cdr3_nt: TGCGCCAGCAGCCAAGTTACCCAGCGCACAGATACGCAGTATTTT
cdr3_aa: CASSQVTQRTDTQYF
j_call: TRBJ2-3
v_call: TRBV4-1
clone_size: .
d_call: .

cdr3_nt: TGCAGCCAGTTACGGTCAGGGTCCTACGAGCAGTACTTC
cdr3_aa: CSQLRSGSYEQYF
j_call: TRBJ2-7
v_call: TRBV20-1
clone_size: .
d_call: .

cdr3_nt: TGCAGTGCTACTCAGACTACCCAAGAGACCCAGTACTTC
cdr3_aa: CSATQTTQETQYF
j_call: TRBJ2-5
v_call: TRBV20-1
clone_size: .
d_call: .

cdr3_nt: TGTGCCAGCTCACCGGGACAGGACAACTACAATGAGCAGTTCTTC
cdr3_aa: CASSPGQDNYNEQFF
j_call: TRBJ2-1
v_call: TRBV18
clone_size: .
d_call: TRBD1

cdr3_nt: TGTGCCAGCAGGGTAACTAGAACAGATACGCAGTATTTT
cdr3_aa: CASRVTRTDTQYF
j_call: TRBJ2-3
v_call: TRBV2
clone_size: once
d_call: .

cdr3_nt: TGTGCCTGGAGTCTATTCCACAACACCATATATTTT
cdr3_aa: CAWSLFHNTIYF
j_call: TRBJ1-3
v_call: TRBV30
clone_size: .
d_call: .

cdr3_nt: TGTGCCAGCAGCATCCTAATCGGGGGGGCCAAAAACATTCAGTACTTC
cdr3_aa: CASSILIGGAKNIQYF
j_call: TRBJ2-4
v_call: TRBV5-6
clone_size: .
d_call: TRBD2

cdr3_nt: TGTGCCAGCAGCTTTACATGGACAGGGGGCTCGGTGAACACTGAAGCTTTCTTT
cdr3_aa: CASSFTWTGGSVNTEAFF
j_call: TRBJ1-1
v_call: TRBV7-2
clone_size: .
d_call: TRBD1

cdr3_nt: TGTGCCACCAGTGGCGAACTAGCGGGAGGGCCAAATGAGCAGTTCTTC
cdr3_aa: CATSGELAGGPNEQFF
j_call: TRBJ2-1
v_call: TRBV24-1
clone_size: .
d_call: TRBD2

cdr3_nt: TGCGCCAGCAGCTTGGTGGGGACTTCCACCTACGAGCAGTACTTC
cdr3_aa: CASSLVGTSTYEQYF
j_call: TRBJ2-7
v_call: TRBV5-1
clone_size: .
d_call: .

cdr3_nt: TGCAGTGCTCAGTCTGGACGTGGCGGATATGGCTACACCTTC
cdr3_aa: CSAQSGRGGYGYTF
j_call: TRBJ1-2
v_call: TRBV20-1
clone_size: .
d_call: .

cdr3_nt: TGTGCCAGCTCACCGGGACCGAAGGACTCTGAAGCTTTCTTT
cdr3_aa: CASSPGPKDSEAFF
j_call: TRBJ1-1
v_call: TRBV18
clone_size: .
d_call: .

cdr3_nt: TGTGCCAGCAGCGTAGCTGGGGATAGCGGGGGGCCTGACCAAGAGACCCAGTACTTC
cdr3_aa: CASSVAGDSGGPDQETQYF
j_call: TRBJ2-5
v_call: TRBV9
clone_size: .
d_call: TRBD2

cdr3_nt: TGCAGTGCCTACCGACAGGGGTCCTACGAGCAGTACTTC
cdr3_aa: CSAYRQGSYEQYF
j_call: TRBJ2-7
v_call: TRBV20-1
clone_size: .
d_call: TRBD1

cdr3_nt: TGTGCCAGCAGCTTACATGGCAGTACCTTC
cdr3_aa: CASSLHGSTF
j_call: TRBJ1-2
v_call: TRBV7-3
clone_size: .
d_call: .

cdr3_nt: TGCAGCGTCACTAATACGGTAGATACGCAGTATTTT
cdr3_aa: CSVTNTVDTQYF
j_call: TRBJ2-3
v_call: TRBV29-1
clone_size: .
d_call: .

cdr3_nt: TGTGCCAGCAGCTTAGCGGGAGGGGCCCAGTACTTC
cdr3_aa: CASSLAGGAQYF
j_call: TRBJ2-5
v_call: TRBV7-2
clone_size: .
d_call: TRBD2

cdr3_nt: TGTGCCAGTACCACCAGAAGGACCGTCGAACGATATGGCTACACCTTC
cdr3_aa: CASTTRRTVERYGYTF
j_call: TRBJ1-2
v_call: TRBV19
clone_size: .
d_call: .

cdr3_nt: TGTGCCTGGAGTCCTTTCACTTCACCCCTCCACTTT
cdr3_aa: CAWSPFTSPLHF
j_call: TRBJ1-6
v_call: TRBV30
clone_size: .
d_call: .

cdr3_nt: TGCAGTGCTAGACTAGCATTAGATACGCAGTATTTT
cdr3_aa: CSARLALDTQYF
j_call: TRBJ2-3
v_call: TRBV20-1
clone_size: .
d_call: .

cdr3_nt: TGTGCCAGCAGGATAGGACTAGCCTTAGATACGCAGTATTTT
cdr3_aa: CASRIGLALDTQYF
j_call: TRBJ2-3
v_call: TRBV2
clone_size: .
d_call: TRBD2

cdr3_nt: TGCAGCGTTGAGTCTAGTACGACCGGTGAGCAGTTCTTC
cdr3_aa: CSVESSTTGEQFF
j_call: TRBJ2-1
v_call: TRBV29-1
clone_size: .
d_call: .

cdr3_nt: TGCGCCAGCAGCTTGGCACAGGTCTCCTACAATGAGCAGTTCTTC
cdr3_aa: CASSLAQVSYNEQFF
j_call: TRBJ2-1
v_call: TRBV5-1
clone_size: .
d_call: .

cdr3_nt: TGTGCCAGCAGGACGGGAAAGACCGGGGAGCTGTTTTTT
cdr3_aa: CASRTGKTGELFF
j_call: TRBJ2-2
v_call: TRBV6-1
clone_size: few
d_call: .

cdr3_nt: TGCGCCAGCAGCGCCAGGGGGCTATACGAGCAGTACTTC
cdr3_aa: CASSARGLYEQYF
j_call: TRBJ2-7
v_call: TRBV5-1
clone_size: .
d_call: TRBD1

cdr3_nt: TGTGCCAGCAGCCAAGTCGGGACTAGCGGGGGAGACATCAAAAACATTCAGTACTTC
cdr3_aa: CASSQVGTSGGDIKNIQYF
j_call: TRBJ2-4
v_call: TRBV4-2
clone_size: .
d_call: TRBD2

cdr3_nt: TGTGCCAGCGGGAATGTGGCTAGCGGGGGGCGAAGGGCAGATACGCAGTATTTT
cdr3_aa: CASGNVASGGRRADTQYF
j_call: TRBJ2-3
v_call: TRBV5-4
clone_size: .
d_call: TRBD2

cdr3_nt: TGTGCCAGCTCACCTATGACAGGAATGAACACTGAAGCTTTCTTT
cdr3_aa: CASSPMTGMNTEAFF
j_call: TRBJ1-1
v_call: TRBV18
clone_size: .
d_call: .

cdr3_nt: TGTGCCAGCAGCTTAGACTGGGGGGCTAACACTGAAGCTTTCTTT
cdr3_aa: CASSLDWGANTEAFF
j_call: TRBJ1-1
v_call: TRBV11-2
clone_size: .
d_call: .

cdr3_nt: TGTGCCATCAGTGAATTTAGGCTCCGCACAGATACGCAGTATTTT
cdr3_aa: CAISEFRLRTDTQYF
j_call: TRBJ2-3
v_call: TRBV10-3
clone_size: .
d_call: .

cdr3_nt: TGTGCCTGGAGTGGTAGGGGGCGCGGGTTCACCTACGAGCAGTACTTC
cdr3_aa: CAWSGRGRGFTYEQYF
j_call: TRBJ2-7
v_call: TRBV30
clone_size: .
d_call: TRBD1

cdr3_nt: TGTGCCAGCAGCGTACGGGGCTTCTCTGGAAACACCATATATTTT
cdr3_aa: CASSVRGFSGNTIYF
j_call: TRBJ1-3
v_call: TRBV27
clone_size: .
d_call: .

cdr3_nt: TGCAGCGTTGAGGCCGGCACCTACAATGAGCAGTTCTTC
cdr3_aa: CSVEAGTYNEQFF
j_call: TRBJ2-1
v_call: TRBV29-1
clone_size: .
d_call: .

cdr3_nt: TGTGCCAGCAGTTACTCAACTACAGGGTCAGGCTACACCTTC
cdr3_aa: CASSYSTTGSGYTF
j_call: TRBJ1-2
v_call: TRBV6-2/TRBV6-3
clone_size: .
d_call: .

cdr3_nt: TGTGCCAGCAGCCAGACTTCTGAAAAACTGTTTTTT
cdr3_aa: CASSQTSEKLFF
j_call: TRBJ1-4
v_call: TRBV25-1
clone_size: .
d_call: .

cdr3_nt: TGTGCCGGACGACAGGGGAGAGGCAACGAGCAGTACTTC
cdr3_aa: CAGRQGRGNEQYF
j_call: TRBJ2-7
v_call: TRBV21-1
clone_size: .
d_call: .

cdr3_nt: TGTGCCAGCAGACCGGACAGGGCTGGATTGGGCTACACCTTC
cdr3_aa: CASRPDRAGLGYTF
j_call: TRBJ1-2
v_call: TRBV7-9
clone_size: .
d_call: TRBD1

cdr3_nt: TGTGCCAGCAGCTTTGGGACTAGTCGGGAGACAGATACGCAGTATTTT
cdr3_aa: CASSFGTSRETDTQYF
j_call: TRBJ2-3
v_call: TRBV7-3
clone_size: .
d_call: TRBD2

cdr3_nt: TGTGCCAGCAGCCAAGCGATAGCGGGAGTAGCAGGGGAGCAGTACTTC
cdr3_aa: CASSQAIAGVAGEQYF
j_call: TRBJ2-7
v_call: TRBV3-1
clone_size: .
d_call: TRBD2